This TCR beta chain came from a study of beta chain features in type 1 diabetes. Study-wide results and caveats: Patients with Type 1 diabetes showed moderately but significantly shorter TCRB CDR3s in all four CD4+ subsets. Among type 1 diabetes patients, VDJ junctions had fewer insertions and more deletions. Relative to healthy donors, patients appeared to have naive, central memory and Treg TCRB repertoires that were more similar.

Sequencing targeted expressed TCRB transcripts, as all isolated RNA had been reverse transcribed. Sequenced naive, central memory and regulatory T cell samples produced an average of approximately 3.8 million reads. Profiled with immunoSEQ multiplex PCR; TCRdb holds only in-frame clones, not every one. The sample lists about 140,000 clones, roughly an eighth seen once, with under 1.5% in the top ten. The CDR3 is 14 amino acids. The germline V gene encodes CDR1 GTSNPN and CDR2 SVGIG (reference sequence). V was trimmed by 2 bases and J by 0 bases, leaving 7 bases between them. In this sample, this clone turned up a few times. Its antigen is currently unknown.

The genes are TRBV30 and TRBJ1-4, with unresolved D. This clonotype originated in a man younger than 35 with type 1 diabetes. The source material was central memory CD4+ T cells from blood. The CDR3 nucleotides are TGTGCCTGGAGTTACGGCGCAACTAATGAAAAACTGTTTTTT. It codes for CAWSYGATNEKLFF. The full variable domain, completed using reference TRBV30 and TRBJ1-4, is SQTIHQWPATLVQPVGSPLSLECTVEGTSNPNLYWYRQAAGRGLQLLFYSVGIGQISSEVPQNLSASRPQDRQFILSSKKLLLSDSGFYLCAWSYGATNEKLFFGSGTQLSVL.